This TCR beta chain was sequenced for a study of molecular identifiers for immune sequencing clone quantification. About the study: The replicate experiment used RNA from approximately 20,000 or 100,000 naive CD8 cells. This RNA was split into five aliquots, and four of them were sequenced. Study-wide results and caveats: Beyond 20 RNA copies, clones held over 99% of effector molecules, compared with under 1% in naive cells. Jurkat TCR RNA from one cell was spiked into about 1 million naive cells, and it was reportedly detectable there.

A word on this clonotype: The antigen is not known.

This CDR3 region has 18 residues. V lost 1 base to trimming and J lost 5 bases; unmatched junction nucleotides: 9. The germline V gene encodes CDR1 SGHNT and CDR2 YENEEA. TCRdb itself ran the PCR reads through MiXCR, one entry per CDR3 protein. Of nearly 20,000 distinct CDR3 sequences listed, roughly 20% are singletons. The clonotype was recovered from a human donor in good health. Some libraries in this study had Jurkat cell RNA spiked in. The sequenced material came from naive CD8+ T cells from blood, with Jurkat cell RNA spiked in. Noted subset: FACS-sorted CD8+CD4-CCR7+CD45RA+ naive T cells. This chain joins TRBV11-3 and TRBJ2-1, with TRBD2 matching over 12 bases. The CDR3 DNA sequence: TGTGCCAGCAGCTTAGGGGCTCTAGCGGGAGGGCCCCACAATGAGCAGTTCTTC. Encoded protein: CASSLGALAGGPHNEQFF.